These T cell receptor beta chains were read from a single sample in a study of blood T cell repertoires in COVID-19. The repertoire was sequenced with immunoSEQ multiplex PCR; TCRdb's copy has only in-frame clones and lacks some. The sample records about 320,000 clones, 75% to 90% being singletons. The material sequenced was PBMCs or T cells enriched from blood (not recorded which). These receptors came from a man aged 55 to 69 who had recovered from COVID-19. CDR3s include the opening cysteine and the closing phenylalanine or tryptophan. A D gene is named only where the DNA matches it firmly. Size tells how often a clone was seen (once, few, many) or the class of an expanded clone, and some rows leave it out.

size	V	D	J	CDR3	DNA
.	TRBV18	.	TRBJ1-5	CASSPPVAGGKDQPQHF	TGTGCCAGCTCACCACCCGTTGCGGGAGGTAAGGATCAGCCCCAGCATTTT
.	TRBV19	.	TRBJ1-1	CASSAAENTEAFF	TGTGCCAGTAGTGCCGCAGAGAACACTGAAGCTTTCTTT
.	TRBV10-3	.	TRBJ1-6	CAISERSSYNSPLHF	TGTGCCATCAGTGAAAGGAGCTCCTATAATTCACCCCTCCACTTT
.	TRBV4-3	.	TRBJ1-3	CASSQTVGPRGRNTIYF	TGCGCCAGCAGCCAGACCGTTGGGCCCCGGGGGAGAAACACCATATATTTT
.	TRBV18	.	TRBJ1-5	CASSPGTPSNQPQHF	TGTGCCAGCTCACCAGGGACACCGAGCAATCAGCCCCAGCATTTT
.	TRBV27	TRBD1	TRBJ2-2	CASSLDRYTGELFF	TGTGCCAGCAGTCTGGACAGGTACACCGGGGAGCTGTTTTTT
once	TRBV12-3/TRBV12-4	.	TRBJ2-3	CASSLITVNTQYF	TGTGCCAGCAGTTTAATCACGGTAAATACGCAGTATTTT
.	TRBV11-3	.	TRBJ2-3	CASSLSGPPTDTQYF	TGTGCCAGCAGCTTGAGCGGGCCTCCCACAGATACGCAGTATTTT
.	TRBV5-4	.	TRBJ1-2	CASSLGTGRQYYGYTF	TGTGCCAGCAGTTTGGGGACCGGGAGGCAGTACTATGGCTACACCTTC
.	TRBV19	.	TRBJ1-3	CASSIVRPSGNTIYF	TGTGCCAGTAGTATAGTGCGTCCTTCTGGAAACACCATATATTTT
few	TRBV3-1/TRBV3-2	TRBD2	TRBJ2-7	CASSPFPGGREQYF	TGTGCCAGCAGCCCTTTCCCGGGGGGGCGGGAGCAGTACTTC
.	TRBV5-4	TRBD1	TRBJ2-7	CASRFGGSGQGYEQYF	TGTGCCAGCAGATTCGGCGGGTCGGGACAGGGTTACGAGCAGTACTTC
.	TRBV27	.	TRBJ1-6	CASSLSGSPPHF	TGTGCCAGCAGTTTATCTGGCTCACCCCCCCACTTT
.	TRBV2	.	TRBJ1-5	CASRKQGVSQPQHF	TGTGCCAGCAGAAAACAGGGTGTTAGTCAGCCCCAGCATTTT
.	TRBV4-2	.	TRBJ1-5	CASSQDISWGGLNNQPQHF	TGTGCCAGCAGCCAAGATATCTCATGGGGGGGGCTGAACAATCAGCCCCAGCATTTT
.	TRBV28	.	TRBJ2-3	CASSLFGQGNTDTQYF	TGTGCCAGCAGTTTGTTTGGGCAGGGAAACACAGATACGCAGTATTTT
once	TRBV7-6	.	TRBJ2-5	CASSPSFPDQETQYF	TGTGCCAGCAGCCCCTCCTTCCCGGACCAAGAGACCCAGTACTTC
once	TRBV1	.	TRBJ1-6	CTSSPLTLAGPYYNSPLHF	TGCACCAGCAGCCCCCTTACTTTGGCAGGGCCGTACTATAATTCACCCCTCCACTTT
.	TRBV5-1	TRBD2	TRBJ2-3	CASSFVAGEGTDTQYF	TGCGCCAGCAGCTTCGTAGCGGGAGAGGGGACAGATACGCAGTATTTT
.	TRBV3-1/TRBV3-2	TRBD2	TRBJ2-2	CASSLTSGRAFGTGELFF	TGTGCCAGCAGCCTTACTAGCGGGAGGGCCTTTGGGACCGGGGAGCTGTTTTTT
.	TRBV5-4	.	TRBJ1-4	CASSLAAGKEKLFF	TGTGCCAGCAGCTTGGCGGCAGGGAAAGAAAAACTGTTTTTT
.	TRBV19	.	TRBJ1-5	CASNIISGNQPQHF	TGTGCCAGTAATATAATATCGGGCAATCAGCCCCAGCATTTT
.	TRBV27	TRBD2	TRBJ2-5	CASSLLAPSGTQETQYF	TGTGCCAGCAGTTTATTGGCGCCTAGCGGAACTCAAGAGACCCAGTACTTC
.	TRBV18	TRBD2	TRBJ2-1	CASSPSRAGGRYEQFF	TGTGCCAGCTCACCCTCGAGGGCGGGAGGGCGTTATGAGCAGTTCTTC
once	TRBV29-1	TRBD1	TRBJ2-5	CSVVLQGAVGETQYF	TGCAGCGTGGTTCTACAGGGGGCGGTCGGGGAGACCCAGTACTTC
.	TRBV3-1/TRBV3-2	.	TRBJ1-1	CASSQDGGHLNTEAFF	TGTGCCAGCAGCCAAGATGGGGGACACCTGAACACTGAAGCTTTCTTT
.	TRBV6-5	TRBD1	TRBJ1-5	CASSRQDRENQPQHF	TGTGCCAGCAGTCGACAGGACAGGGAAAATCAGCCCCAGCATTTT
.	TRBV9	.	TRBJ1-2	CASSAQQGNYGYTF	TGTGCCAGCAGCGCGCAGCAGGGGAACTATGGCTACACCTTC
.	TRBV19	TRBD1	TRBJ1-4	CASSRLTGLNEKLFF	TGTGCCAGTAGTCGACTGACAGGGCTTAATGAAAAACTGTTTTTT
once	TRBV6-5	TRBD2	TRBJ2-3	CASRTSSTDTQYF	TGTGCCAGCAGGACTAGCAGCACAGATACGCAGTATTTT
.	TRBV7-9	TRBD1	TRBJ1-1	CASSPTGRGDTEAFF	TGTGCCAGCAGCCCCACGGGCAGGGGGGACACTGAAGCTTTCTTT
.	TRBV7-2	.	TRBJ2-4	CASSLTPGTSNIQYF	TGTGCCAGCAGCTTAACCCCGGGGACATCAAACATTCAGTACTTC
few	TRBV28	.	TRBJ1-5	CASREPNPRGIYRHF	TGTGCCAGCAGGGAACCAAACCCTCGAGGTATCTATAGGCATTTT
.	TRBV10-3	.	TRBJ2-3	CAISEPQGRTDTDTQYF	TGTGCCATCAGTGAGCCGCAGGGCCGGACCGACACAGATACGCAGTATTTT
.	TRBV5-1	.	TRBJ1-2	CASSLDWGVYGYTF	TGCGCCAGCAGCTTGGATTGGGGCGTCTATGGCTACACCTTC
once	TRBV29-1	TRBD2	TRBJ2-2	CSVVAGKNTGELFF	TGCAGCGTTGTAGCGGGGAAGAACACCGGGGAGCTGTTTTTT
.	TRBV4-2	TRBD2	TRBJ2-7	CASSLFSTSGVHEQYF	TGTGCCAGCAGCCTCTTCTCGACTAGCGGGGTCCACGAGCAGTACTTC
.	TRBV5-1	.	TRBJ2-7	CASSLGLQVSYEQYF	TGCGCCAGCAGCTTGGGTCTCCAGGTCTCCTACGAGCAGTACTTC
once	TRBV29-1	.	TRBJ2-2	CSVFTSNTGELFF	TGCAGCGTATTTACTAGTAACACCGGGGAGCTGTTTTTT
.	TRBV6-5	.	TRBJ2-7	CAVARQDSYEQYF	TGTGCCGTAGCGCGTCAGGACTCCTACGAGCAGTACTTC
few	TRBV5-4	.	TRBJ2-1	CASSGGVGLTYNEQFF	TGTGCCAGCAGCGGAGGGGTGGGACTGACCTACAATGAGCAGTTCTTC
.	TRBV3-1/TRBV3-2	.	TRBJ2-1	CASSQSPRESYNEQFF	TGTGCCAGCAGCCAAAGTCCGAGGGAGTCCTACAATGAGCAGTTCTTC